This passage covers 23 T cell receptor beta chains from one sample sequenced in a study of molecular identifiers for immune sequencing clone quantification. MiXCR, run by TCRdb on the PCR reads, gives a single entry per CDR3 protein. The sample includes around 470,000 distinct CDR3 sequences, 20% to 25% of them seen just once. The specimen sequenced was naive CD8+ T cells from blood, with Jurkat cell RNA spiked in. Subset of the sample: FACS-sorted CD8+CD4-CCR7+CD45RA+ naive T cells. The source is a human donor in good health. Some libraries in this study had Jurkat cell RNA spiked in.

As to this clonotype: Possible read error: a much larger clone is one base away. The chain joins TRBV4-3 to TRBJ2-3; possibly TRBD2 for D (6 bases). The length of the CDR3 is 16 residues. Germline V gene lookup returns CDR1 LGHNA and CDR2 YSLEER. CDR3 protein: CASSQLPGSLFDTQCF. The CDR3 nucleotides are TGCGCCAGCAGCCAACTGCCCGGGAGTTTGTTTGATACGCAGTGTTTT.

This clonotype turned up a few times. The chain links TRBV7-8 to TRBJ1-3; 9 bases fit TRBD1. This CDR3 spans 15 amino acids. Trimming cost V 4 bases and J 8 bases; bases outside gene matches: 9. Germline V gene lookup returns CDR1 SGHVS and CDR2 FQNEAQ. CDR3 amino acids: CASSSNRGPLDTIYF. The CDR3 DNA follows: TGTGCCAGCAGCTCGAACAGGGGGCCGCTGGACACCATATATTTT. Full variable domain (outside the CDR3, taken from reference TRBV7-8 and TRBJ1-3): GAGVSQSPRYKVAKRGQDVALRCDPISGHVSLFWYQQALGQGPEFLTYFQNEAQLDKSGLPSDRFFAERPEGSVSTLKIQRTQQEDSAVYLCASSSNRGPLDTIYFGEGSWLTVV.

This clonotype appeared a single time. A read error is possible here, since a much larger clone lies one base away. The V call is TRBV4-1, the J call TRBJ2-2; unclear D gene. This CDR3 contains 16 residues. Germline loops: CDR1 MGHRA, CDR2 YSYEKL. Between the trimmed V and J ends, which lost 0 bases and 1 base, there was a span of 9 bases. CDR3 sequence: CASSQDNRLNTGELFF. The CDR3 region has the DNA TGCGCCAGCAGCCAAGACAACAGACTGAACACCGGGGAGCTGTTTTTT.

The chain has TRBV11-2 and TRBJ2-1, with unresolved D. The V and J ends lost 5 bases and 5 bases respectively, with 10 bases between them. The CDR3 sequence is 13 residues long. The germline gives CDR1 SGHAT, CDR2 FQNNGV. The CDR3 region has the DNA TGTGCCAGCAGCCAGGAACTTAACAATGAGCAGTTCTTC. Residues: CASSQELNNEQFF.

The chain recombines TRBV7-8 with TRBJ2-1, with D unclear. Trimming shortened V by 7 bases and J by 8 bases, and 12 bases separated the two germline ends. The CDR3 covers 12 residues. In germline, CDR1 is SGHVS, CDR2 FQNEAQ. This CDR3 is CASMSAVHEQFF. The CDR3 DNA sequence: TGTGCCAGCATGTCGGCGGTCCATGAGCAGTTCTTC.

With respect to this clonotype: Just one base apart from a much larger clone, this may be a read error. This sequence joins TRBV20-1 and TRBJ2-3; D is perhaps TRBD1 or TRBD2 (5 bases each). CDR3 length: 14 residues. CDR1 is DFQATT, CDR2 SNEGSKA, per germline (reference sequence). CDR3 sequence: CGAWDQAGTDTQYF. CDR3 sequence (DNA): TGCGGTGCTTGGGACCAAGCTGGCACAGATACGCAGTATTTT.

This clonotype was observed many times. The chain employs TRBV3-1 and TRBJ1-1, with no clear D. V lost 6 bases to trimming and J lost 1 base, with 9 bases between them. The CDR3 totals 13 residues. The germline CDR1 and CDR2 sequences are LGHDT and YNNKEL (reference sequence). The CDR3 protein is CASSIGRNTEAFF. CDR3 DNA sequence: TGTGCCAGCAGTATAGGACGGAACACTGAAGCTTTCTTT.

This clonotype was picked up a small number of times. This chain links TRBV24-1 with TRBJ1-1; possibly TRBD1 for D (5 bases). Looked up from germline, CDR1 is KGHDR and CDR2 is SFDVKD. This CDR3 is 12 amino acids long. The V and J ends lost 3 bases and 6 bases respectively, with 7 bases between them. The CDR3 loop is CATSDIGAEAFF. CDR3 in DNA: TGTGCCACCAGTGATATAGGGGCTGAAGCTTTCTTT.

This chain links TRBV6-2 or TRBV6-3 with TRBJ1-1, with D possibly being TRBD1 (6 bases). The CDR3 is 13 residues long. V was shortened by 10 bases and J by 1 base, with 13 bases between the two germline ends. The germline V gene has CDR1 MNHEY and CDR2 SVGEGT. The CDR3 spells CATSWTANTEAFF. DNA of the CDR3: TGTGCCACCTCCTGGACAGCGAACACTGAAGCTTTCTTT.

As regards this clonotype: This may come from a read error, since a much larger clone is one base off. The CDR3 loop reads CASGSTSHNEQFF. The CDR3 DNA sequence: TGTGCCAGCGGCTCGACTAGTCACAATGAGCAGTTCTTC. The gene calls are TRBV11-2 and TRBJ2-1; perhaps TRBD2 as D (6 bases). The CDR3 is 13 amino acids. Trimming stripped 8 bases from V and 5 bases from J, with 13 bases between. Germline lookup yields CDR1 SGHAT and CDR2 FQNNGV.

V gene TRBV11-2 combines with J gene TRBJ2-5; 9 bases are a match to TRBD1. Germline assignment: CDR1 SGHAT and CDR2 FQNNGV. V was pared by 5 bases and J by 4 bases, with 8 bases of the junction left unmatched. The CDR3 spans 15 residues. In DNA form, the CDR3 reads TGTGCCAGCAGCCACCTTACAGGGGGCGGAGAGACCCAGTACTTC. This codes for CASSHLTGGGETQYF.

Comment on this clonotype: A much larger clone is a single base away; this may be a read error. The chain couples TRBV2 to TRBJ2-3; the D is unclear. There are 16 residues in the CDR3. Germline CDR1 is SNHLY and CDR2 is FYNNEI. The V and J ends lost 5 bases and 6 bases respectively, with 21 bases between them. This chain's CDR3 is CASSPLFGRARDTQYF. CDR3 DNA sequence: TGTGCCAGCAGTCCCCTTTTTGGAAGGGCCCGGGATACGCAGTATTTT.

Of note for this clonotype: A clone one base away is much larger, so this may be a read error. The missing conserved phenylalanine or tryptophan at the end of this CDR3 makes a read error likely. The rearrangement joins TRBV7-6 to TRBJ2-3; D remains ambiguous. The CDR3 runs to 13 residues. CDR1 and CDR2 (germline): SGHVS, FNYEAQ. Trimming stripped 1 base from V and 3 bases from J, with 5 bases between. In nucleotides, the CDR3 is TGTGCCAGCAGCTTAGGAGAGACAGATACGCAGTATTCT. It codes for CASSLGETDTQYS.

The chain couples TRBV7-2 to TRBJ1-1; D remains unclear. The V end was cut by 5 bases, the J end by 1 base, with 14 bases between. The CDR3 runs to 15 residues. CDR1 and CDR2 (germline): SGHTA, FQGNSA. This chain's CDR3 is CASSRTEGWNTEAFF. The CDR3 bases are TGTGCCAGCAGCCGTACGGAAGGGTGGAACACTGAAGCTTTCTTT.

Points on this clonotype: A read error may produce the germline difference seen at one junction end. V and J are TRBV7-9 and TRBJ2-1; 8 positions agree with TRBD1. Germline V gives CDR1 SEHNR, CDR2 FQNEAQ (reference sequence). The CDR3 runs to 14 residues. The CDR3 here is CASGFSTGDNEQFF. The CDR3 nucleotides read TGTGCCAGCGGCTTCTCGACAGGGGACAATGAGCAGTTCTTC.

This chain joins TRBV9 and TRBJ2-7; 10 nucleotides align to TRBD1. V shed 3 bases, J shed 2 bases, and the junction held 5 bases outside the gene matches. Looked up from germline, CDR1 is SGDLS and CDR2 is YYNGEE. The CDR3 length is 15 residues. CDR3 coding DNA: TGTGCCAGCAGCGCGAGACAGGGGGCTACCTACGAGCAGTACTTC. The encoded protein is CASSARQGATYEQYF.

This sequence joins TRBV7-9 and TRBJ1-5; tentative D call: TRBD1 (5 bases). The CDR3 loop spans 15 amino acids. Germline V gene lookup returns CDR1 SEHNR and CDR2 FQNEAQ (reference sequence). V was clipped by 5 bases and J by 4 bases, with 15 bases between them. The CDR3 sequence: CASSPDGAGNQPQHF. The CDR3 region has the DNA TGTGCCAGCAGCCCAGACGGGGCAGGGAATCAGCCCCAGCATTTT.

This clonotype appeared once. A read error may explain this, as a much larger clone is one base away. It is likely a read error, because the conserved phenylalanine at the end of the CDR3 is missing. The V call is TRBV28, the J call TRBJ2-7; TRBD1 aligns across 7 bases. From germline, CDR1 is MDHEN and CDR2 SYDVKM. The CDR3 totals 16 residues. V trimming: 4 bases; J trimming: 2 bases; junction bases outside the gene matches: 11. The CDR3 DNA reads as TGTGCCAGCAGTTCCAGTCCCGGGACAGTCGCCTACGAGCAGTACTAC. Protein: CASSSSPGTVAYEQYY.

On this clonotype itself: A much larger clone differs by one base, so this may be a read error. CDR3 in DNA: TGTGCCAGCAGCACGACTAGCAGTTACGAAGAGACCCAGTACTTC. As protein: CASSTTSSYEETQYF. The chain links TRBV7-9 to TRBJ2-5, with 7 positions matching TRBD2. The length of the CDR3 is 15 residues. Germline lookup yields CDR1 SEHNR and CDR2 FQNEAQ (reference sequence). V was pared by 5 bases and J by 3 bases, with 9 bases of the junction left unmatched.

This clonotype has at least ten counts. The V and J genes are TRBV20-1 and TRBJ2-7; no firm D call. CDR1 is DFQATT, CDR2 SNEGSKA, per germline (reference sequence). Trimming cost V 0 bases and J 4 bases, with 13 bases left between them. CDR3 length: 14 amino acids. CDR3 nucleotide sequence: TGCAGTGCTAGAGATAATCGCAGGCAATACGAGCAGTACTTC. Amino acid sequence: CSARDNRRQYEQYF.

This clonotype occurred a few times. The rearrangement links TRBV2 to TRBJ2-5, with 13 bases fitting TRBD2. This CDR3 contains 14 residues. V shed 6 bases and J 5 bases; nucleotides not matched to a gene: 3. The germline gives CDR1 SNHLY, CDR2 FYNNEI. The CDR3 DNA follows: TGTGCCAGCAGGGGGACTAGCGGGGCCGAGACCCAGTACTTC. It specifies CASRGTSGAETQYF.

This clonotype has more than one count but fewer than ten. The rearrangement uses TRBV27 and TRBJ2-7, with TRBD1 matching 8 bases. Germline lookup yields CDR1 MNHEY and CDR2 SMNVEV (reference sequence). V was clipped by 6 bases and J by 1 base; unmatched bases: 11. The CDR3 sequence is 16 residues long. Written as DNA, the CDR3 is TGTGCCAGCAGCTTAAAGACCGGGACAGGTTCCTACGAGCAGTACTTC. This sequence encodes CASSLKTGTGSYEQYF.

This clonotype was picked up many times. The V gene is TRBV7-6, the J gene TRBJ2-3, with 10 bases matching TRBD2. The V gene end was trimmed by 4 bases and the J gene end by 2 bases; junction bases not matched to a gene: 3. The CDR3 is 15 residues long. In germline, CDR1 is SGHVS, CDR2 FNYEAQ. DNA for the CDR3: TGTGCCAGCAGCTGGACTAGCGGACACACAGATACGCAGTATTTT. Translated, it gives CASSWTSGHTDTQYF.